Included here is one TCR beta chain sequence, with context. Its cognate antigen is unknown. For TCR beta, libraries came from quantitative 5'-RACE with molecular barcodes. TCRdb re-called the 5' RACE reads through MiXCR, storing one row per CDR3 protein. This sample yields 100,000 or so distinct CDR3 sequences, of which less than 25% are seen a single time; approximately 13% belongs to the top ten. The CDR3 consists of 14 residues. Germline loops: CDR1 SGHRS, CDR2 YFSETQ. The ends lost 6 bases at V and 7 bases at J; junction bases unmatched: 5. This specimen belongs to a study of CD8 T cells in ankylosing spondylitis. Study results and limitations: Disease-linked clones displayed a CD8+ phenotype and appeared relatively rarely in peripheral blood. Blood of patients with ankylosing spondylitis appeared to be characterized by a TCR beta motif of about 8 highly homologous variants. Disease-linked clones were reportedly significantly enriched in matched ankylosing spondylitis synovial fluid.

V usage is TRBV5-1 and J usage is TRBJ2-1; 12 bases align to TRBD2. The origin of this receptor is a male donor with ankylosing spondylitis. The specimen was synovial fluid, either unsorted or a sorted T cell fraction (not recorded which). The CDR3 nucleotides are TGCGCCAGCAAGGGGCTAGCGGGAGGGAATGAGCAGTTCTTC. Residues: CASKGLAGGNEQFF.